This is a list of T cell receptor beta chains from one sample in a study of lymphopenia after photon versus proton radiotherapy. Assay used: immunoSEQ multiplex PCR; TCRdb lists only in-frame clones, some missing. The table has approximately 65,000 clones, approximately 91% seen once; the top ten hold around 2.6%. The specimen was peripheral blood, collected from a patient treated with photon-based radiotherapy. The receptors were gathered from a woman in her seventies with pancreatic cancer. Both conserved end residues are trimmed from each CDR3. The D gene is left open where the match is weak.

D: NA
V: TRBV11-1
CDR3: ASTKGGARADTQY

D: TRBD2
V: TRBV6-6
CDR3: ASGSGSYSYEQY

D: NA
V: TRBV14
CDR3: ASSHRRYNEQF

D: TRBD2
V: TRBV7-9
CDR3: AGVGTSRYEQF

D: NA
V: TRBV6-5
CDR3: ASSRDITSTYEQY

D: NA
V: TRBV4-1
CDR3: ASSQDGGSTEAF

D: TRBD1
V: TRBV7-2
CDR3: ASSFRTGRAF

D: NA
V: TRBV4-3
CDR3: ASRHNTEAF

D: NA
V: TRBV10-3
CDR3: AITRTENYGYT

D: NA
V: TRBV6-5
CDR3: ASRWLHSYEQY

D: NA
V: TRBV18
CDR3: ASSATQGWGTGELF

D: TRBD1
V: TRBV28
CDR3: ASSLLFGTGLSNQPQH

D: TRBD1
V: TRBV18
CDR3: ASSPLPPGQGSYEQY

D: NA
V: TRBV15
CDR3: ATSRAFGSSETQY

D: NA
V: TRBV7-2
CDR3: ASSLGTTNTGELF

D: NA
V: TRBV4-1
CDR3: ASSQGAGGTTEAF

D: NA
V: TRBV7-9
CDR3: ASSLEGQPQH

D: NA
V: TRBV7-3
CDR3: ASSFRGFGEQF

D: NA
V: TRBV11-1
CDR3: ASSLSQGSAYEQY

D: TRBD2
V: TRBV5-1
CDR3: ASNPGLAGLTDTQY

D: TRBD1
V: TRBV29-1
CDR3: SVAPGQENTEAF

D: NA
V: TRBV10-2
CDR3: ASSPVFRTGSTDTQY

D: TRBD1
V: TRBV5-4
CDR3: ASSLRERGRGYT

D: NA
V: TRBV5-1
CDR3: ASRSAVTSSGEQF

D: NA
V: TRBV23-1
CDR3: ASPPGDVSYEQY

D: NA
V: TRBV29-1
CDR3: SVEKTSSEQF

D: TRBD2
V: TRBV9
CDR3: ASSARPGLAGTYEQY

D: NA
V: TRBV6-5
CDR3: ASNRTGRGRETQY

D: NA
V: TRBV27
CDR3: ASSVMGLSYNEQF

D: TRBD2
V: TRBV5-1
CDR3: ASSSPGLAGVDTQY

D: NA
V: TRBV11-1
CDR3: ASSWGADSYNEQF

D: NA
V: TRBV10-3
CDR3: AIAHRDSGYT

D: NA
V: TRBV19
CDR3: ASSIVANEQF

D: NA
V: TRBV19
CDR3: ATKGSGGAYGYT

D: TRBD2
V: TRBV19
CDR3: ASSHGLAGVYEQY

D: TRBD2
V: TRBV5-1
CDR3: ASSLAPPGTSGLNEQF

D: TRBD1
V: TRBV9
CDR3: ASSGPTGGWETQY

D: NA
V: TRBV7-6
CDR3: ASSLSCRVDQKYEQY

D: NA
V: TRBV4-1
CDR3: ASSQALRDTQY

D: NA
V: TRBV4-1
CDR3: ASSQAVQGYEQF

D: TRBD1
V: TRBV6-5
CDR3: ASSYDRATDTQY

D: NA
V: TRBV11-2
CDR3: ASSLDPSGERGHEQF

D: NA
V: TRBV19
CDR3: ASRGPLF

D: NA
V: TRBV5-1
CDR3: ASSLYNEQY

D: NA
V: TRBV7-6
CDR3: ASSLLRGGLNEKLF

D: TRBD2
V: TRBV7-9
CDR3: ASSSTSGLRFEQF

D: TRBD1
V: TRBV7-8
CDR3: ASSYDRGGEQY

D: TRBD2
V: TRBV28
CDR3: ASSFRLAGTYNEQF

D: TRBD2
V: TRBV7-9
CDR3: ASSLLSSGSIVPYEQY

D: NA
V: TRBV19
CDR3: ASLQSSGANVLT

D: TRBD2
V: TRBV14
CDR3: ASSPSGRIVNEQF

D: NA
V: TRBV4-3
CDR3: ASSPDPLGGEAF

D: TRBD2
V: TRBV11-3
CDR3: ASSLGLAGDTDTQY

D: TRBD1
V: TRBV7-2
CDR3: ASSETGGRAF

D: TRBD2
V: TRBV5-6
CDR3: ASSLGLAYSSYEQY

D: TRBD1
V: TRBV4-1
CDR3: ASSQAGTGLSGNTIY

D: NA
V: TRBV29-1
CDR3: SVVIARSTDTQY

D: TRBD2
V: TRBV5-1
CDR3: ASSPQPGTSGYEQY

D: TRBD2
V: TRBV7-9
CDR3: ASSRTSGLSTDTQY

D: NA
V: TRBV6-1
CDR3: ASSEAGGSTDTQY